These 24 T cell receptor beta chains share one sample of origin, sequenced in a study of vaccination and CD4 T cells after COVID-19. Sample treatment: roughly nine-day PBMC culture with coronavirus spike peptide pools or control peptides (ViraFEST assay). Investigators obtained the unexposed donor's CD4+ T cells before the COVID-19 pandemic (2011-2018). The Oncomine TCR Beta short-read assay was applied to DNA of cultured CD4+ T cells. TCRdb fed the PCR reads into MiXCR, producing one record per CDR3 protein. There are approximately 9,500 distinct CDR3 sequences in the sample; about 44% occur only once, and 20% to 25% lies in the top ten. These receptors' targets are unknown. Sample: CD4+ T cells from blood, cultured in vitro. Receptors were obtained from a human donor in good health.

The chain combines TRBV30 with TRBJ1-1; D unresolved. The CDR3 consists of 15 residues. CDR1 and CDR2 (germline): GTSNPN, SVGIG (reference sequence). The V and J ends lost 2 bases and 4 bases respectively, with 17 bases between them. CDR3 amino acids: CAWSTGSPGSTEAFF. The CDR3 DNA reads as TGTGCCTGGAGTACCGGGTCCCCCGGGAGCACTGAAGCTTTCTTT.

This clonotype was detected only once. The J gene is TRBJ2-5, the V gene TRBV6-4, with 7 bases matching TRBD2. The CDR3 has 17 residues. The V gene's germline CDR1 is MRHNA and CDR2 SNTAGT. V dropped 2 bases and J dropped 3; count of bases not matched to a gene: 12. The CDR3 DNA sequence: TGTGCCAGCAGTGACCTTGGGGGGAGGGCGGCGAAAGAGACCCAGTACTTC. Its translation: CASSDLGGRAAKETQYF.

The rearrangement uses TRBV6-1 and TRBJ1-1, with no clear D. This CDR3 has 14 amino acids. Trimming pared 6 bases from V and 3 bases from J, leaving 14 bases between. Germline V CDR1 and CDR2: MNHNS, SASEGT. As DNA, the CDR3 is TGTGCCAGCAGGTCCAGGAACGGGGACACTGAAGCTTTCTTT. It specifies CASRSRNGDTEAFF.

This clonotype appeared a few times. The chain is built from TRBV6-1 and TRBJ2-1, with TRBD2 matching over 16 bases. This CDR3 contains 15 residues. Trimming at V came to 7 bases and at J to 8 bases, leaving 5 bases not matched to a gene. Germline values: CDR1 MNHNS, CDR2 SASEGT. The CDR3 DNA follows: TGTGCCAGCAAGGGACTAGCGGGAGGGCTTCATGAGCAGTTCTTC. This codes for CASKGLAGGLHEQFF.

The chain couples TRBV6-4 to TRBJ2-6, with TRBD2 identical over 9 bases. CDR1 MRHNA and CDR2 SNTAGT come from the germline V gene. The CDR3 is 16 amino acids. The V and J ends lost 3 bases and 4 bases, in that order; junction bases with no gene match: 4. The CDR3 DNA reads TGTGCCAGCAGTGATCTAGCGGGACCGGGGGCCAACGTCCTGACTTTC. This translates into CASSDLAGPGANVLTF.

This clonotype showed up just once. V usage is TRBV6-2 or TRBV6-3 and J usage is TRBJ1-4; 9 nucleotides match TRBD1. The CDR3 consists of 15 residues. Trimming at V came to 6 bases and at J to 5 bases, leaving 7 bases not matched to a gene. CDR1 and CDR2 from the germline V gene are MNHEY and SVGEGT. The CDR3 is CASRTPGQGNEKLFF. CDR3 nucleotide sequence: TGTGCCAGCAGAACACCGGGACAGGGAAATGAAAAACTGTTTTTT.

This sequence joins TRBV12-3 or TRBV12-4 and TRBJ1-1; 9 nucleotides line up with TRBD1. The CDR3 totals 16 residues. Unmatched junction bases numbered 11, after V lost 5 bases and J lost 4 bases. CDR3 loop: CASSLRDRAFGTEAFF. The DNA for the CDR3 is TGTGCCAGCAGTCTCCGGGACAGGGCGTTCGGCACTGAAGCTTTCTTT.

The CDR3 spells CASSSGLADEQFF. The CDR3 DNA reads as TGTGCCAGCAGCTCCGGACTAGCCGATGAGCAGTTCTTC. The chain combines TRBV7-2 with TRBJ2-1; 8 positions match TRBD2. V was pared by 4 bases and J by 8 bases, with 4 bases of the junction left unmatched. The CDR3 covers 13 residues. Per the germline V gene, CDR1 is SGHTA and CDR2 is FQGNSA.

The rearrangement links TRBV20-1 to TRBJ2-1, with TRBD2 matching over 9 bases. Per germline, CDR1 DFQATT and CDR2 SNEGSKA (reference sequence). The length of the CDR3 is 14 residues. J gave up 10 bases and V 0 bases, and 7 bases lay outside the gene matches. CDR3 sequence: CSARELAGAWEQFF. The CDR3 region has the DNA TGCAGTGCTAGAGAGTTAGCGGGAGCCTGGGAGCAGTTCTTC.

The chain carries TRBV12-3 or TRBV12-4 and TRBJ2-7, with 11 bases aligning to TRBD1. The CDR3 contains 13 residues. J lost 7 bases, V lost 5 bases, and 4 bases had no gene match. This CDR3 is CASSGQGADEQYF. CDR3 bases: TGTGCCAGCAGTGGACAGGGGGCGGATGAGCAGTACTTC.

A few counts support this clonotype. The chain recombines TRBV20-1 with TRBJ1-6; 10 bases agree with TRBD1. The CDR3 runs 15 residues. With V trimmed by 5 bases and J by 5 bases, 6 bases remained unmatched. CDR1 and CDR2 from the germline V gene are DFQATT and SNEGSKA (reference sequence). The CDR3 DNA is TGCAGTGCTGTCCCGGGACAGGGGAATAATTCACCCCTCCACTTT. Translating it yields CSAVPGQGNNSPLHF.

This clonotype was detected a few times. The CDR3 sequence: CASSLRRGGLGETQYF. The CDR3 region has the DNA TGTGCCAGCAGTTTGAGGCGGGGGGGCCTGGGGGAGACCCAGTACTTC. The chain is built from TRBV12-3 or TRBV12-4 and TRBJ2-5; TRBD2 matches at 9 bases. Trimming took 3 bases from V and 5 from J; bases not matched to a gene: 10. CDR3 length: 16 amino acids.

This clonotype was seen a handful of times. J is TRBJ1-1 and V is TRBV20-1, with 11 bases matching TRBD1. V shed 0 bases and J 4 bases; nucleotides not matched to a gene: 1. Germline CDR1 DFQATT, CDR2 SNEGSKA (reference sequence). The CDR3 totals 14 residues. The CDR3 loop is CSAREGTGGTEAFF. The CDR3 bases are TGCAGTGCTAGAGAGGGGACAGGGGGCACTGAAGCTTTCTTT.

This clonotype was recorded only once. The chain joins TRBV6-5 to TRBJ1-1; D is unresolved. In germline, CDR1 is MNHEY, CDR2 SVGAGI. V was clipped by 0 bases and J by 6 bases, with 11 bases between them. CDR3 size: 14 residues. In DNA form, the CDR3 reads TGTGCCAGCAGTTACTCGACCAAAGCGGCTGAAGCTTTCTTT. This encodes CASSYSTKAAEAFF.

The CDR3 sequence: CASSLAQTLTGELFF. The CDR3 DNA is TGTGCCAGCAGCTTAGCGCAAACGCTCACCGGGGAGCTGTTTTTT. The chain couples TRBV7-9 to TRBJ2-2; D call uncertain. The CDR3 has 15 residues. CDR1 and CDR2 (germline): SEHNR, FQNEAQ (reference sequence). The V and J ends lost 0 bases and 4 bases respectively, with 9 bases between them. The whole variable domain, remainder taken from reference TRBV7-9 and TRBJ2-2, is DTGVSQNPRHKITKRGQNVTFRCDPISEHNRLYWYRQTLGQGPEFLTYFQNEAQLEKSRLLSDRFSAERPKGSFSTLEIQRTEQGDSAMYLCASSLAQTLTGELFFGEGSRLTVL.

The V and J genes are TRBV5-5 and TRBJ2-2; D gene ambiguous. The CDR3 is 14 amino acids. With 0 bases removed from V and 3 bases from J, the gap between germline ends came to 6 bases. Looked up from germline, CDR1 is SGHKS and CDR2 is YYEKEE (reference sequence). CDR3 in amino acids: CASSLGLYTGELFF. In nucleotides, the CDR3 is TGTGCCAGCAGCTTGGGGTTGTACACCGGGGAGCTGTTTTTT.

This clonotype came up a few times. This chain links TRBV6-1 with TRBJ1-5; TRBD1 matches 8 bases. The length of the CDR3 is 13 residues. V lost 8 bases, J lost 6 bases, and 6 bases stayed unmatched. The germline V gene encodes CDR1 MNHNS and CDR2 SASEGT. CDR3 DNA: TGTGCCAGCGGCCAGGGGGCCGGTCAGCCCCAGCATTTT. It specifies CASGQGAGQPQHF.

This chain joins TRBV5-4 and TRBJ1-1; 8 bases align to TRBD1. Trimming removed 4 bases from V and 3 bases from J; junction bases left unmatched: 11. CDR3 length: 16 amino acids. Per the germline V gene, CDR1 is SGHNT and CDR2 is YYREEE (reference sequence). The CDR3 here is CASSPGQGALDTEAFF. CDR3 coding DNA: TGTGCCAGCAGCCCGGGGCAGGGGGCCCTTGACACTGAAGCTTTCTTT.

The rearrangement links TRBV19 to TRBJ1-1; no clear D. This CDR3 region has 11 residues. Germline V gives CDR1 LNHDA, CDR2 SQIVND (reference sequence). Trimming took 3 bases from V and 5 from J, leaving 4 bases between them. DNA of the CDR3: TGTGCCAGTAGTATTCATACTGAAGCTTTCTTT. This codes for CASSIHTEAFF.

The rearrangement uses TRBV7-8 and TRBJ1-3; D is unclear. Trimming removed 5 bases at V and 0 bases at J, with 23 bases between. Germline CDR1 SGHVS, CDR2 FQNEAQ. CDR3 length: 19 amino acids. The CDR3 loop is CASSVERGPAEPSGNTIYF. CDR3 nucleotide sequence: TGTGCCAGCAGCGTGGAGAGAGGGCCGGCGGAACCCTCTGGAAACACCATATATTTT. Full variable domain (outside the CDR3, taken from reference TRBV7-8 and TRBJ1-3): GAGVSQSPRYKVAKRGQDVALRCDPISGHVSLFWYQQALGQGPEFLTYFQNEAQLDKSGLPSDRFFAERPEGSVSTLKIQRTQQEDSAVYLCASSVERGPAEPSGNTIYFGEGSWLTVV.

J is TRBJ2-6 and V is TRBV7-2; weak D call: TRBD1 (6 bases). CDR3 size: 14 residues. Germline loops: CDR1 SGHTA, CDR2 FQGNSA. Trimming took off 4 bases at V and 2 bases at J, with 6 bases between the two ends. The CDR3: CASSYRAGANVLTF. In DNA form, the CDR3 reads TGTGCCAGCAGCTACAGGGCTGGGGCCAACGTCCTGACTTTC.

This clonotype was seen more than once but under ten times. The chain has TRBV7-9 and TRBJ1-3; D gene uncertain. Germline assignment: CDR1 SEHNR and CDR2 FQNEAQ (reference sequence). The CDR3 extends over 14 amino acids. V gave up 7 bases and J gave up 3 bases, with 13 bases separating them. CDR3 loop: CASTRTTGGNTIYF. CDR3 DNA sequence: TGTGCCAGCACCCGGACTACCGGTGGAAACACCATATATTTT. The full variable domain, rest sourced from reference TRBV7-9 and TRBJ1-3, is DTGVSQNPRHKITKRGQNVTFRCDPISEHNRLYWYRQTLGQGPEFLTYFQNEAQLEKSRLLSDRFSAERPKGSFSTLEIQRTEQGDSAMYLCASTRTTGGNTIYFGEGSWLTVV.

This clonotype is labeled as medium-sized. This CDR3 reads CASSLSGAWGPSNQPQHF. The CDR3 DNA reads as TGTGCCAGCAGTTTATCGGGGGCATGGGGCCCGAGCAATCAGCCCCAGCATTTT. This chain connects TRBV27 to TRBJ1-5; D possibly corresponds to TRBD1 (6 bases). Trimming stripped 0 bases from V and 1 base from J, with 16 bases between. In germline, CDR1 is MNHEY, CDR2 SMNVEV (reference sequence). This CDR3 has 18 amino acids.

The sample holds a few counts of this clonotype. CDR3 sequence reads: CASSYSIRVAGELFF. The CDR3 DNA reads as TGTGCCAGCAGTTACTCGATCAGGGTAGCCGGGGAGCTGTTTTTT. V and J are TRBV6-5 and TRBJ2-2, with D possibly being TRBD1 (5 bases). Germline-derived CDR1 and CDR2 are MNHEY and SVGAGI. V lost 0 bases, J lost 6 bases, and 11 bases lay in between. This CDR3 is 15 amino acids long.